Following are 24 T cell receptor beta chains from one sample sequenced in a study of cytomegalovirus exposure and HLA in healthy donors (dated by TCRdb to between 2016 and 2019). The library was obtained by the immunoSEQ multiplex PCR assay. For the multiplex PCR, a mixture combining 60 forward primers for TCR Vbeta segments and 13 reverse primers for TCR Jbeta segments was used. Not all clones reach the TCRdb copy of this immuneACCESS table, which keeps in-frame sequences only. Checked studies attribute under half of the gap to unresolved V genes and leave the rest unexplained. Recorded for this sample are 130,000 or so clones; roughly 74% of them occurred a single time. In total, the top ten clones hold 2.5% to 4% of the sample. The sequenced sample was PBMCs. The source is a man aged 35-49 years in good health and CMV-seronegative.

This rearrangement joins TRBV6-6 to TRBJ2-3, with D unclear. Looked up from germline, CDR1 is MNHNY and CDR2 is SVGAGI (reference sequence). The CDR3 runs to 12 residues. V was pared by 0 bases and J by 6 bases, with 4 bases between. This chain's CDR3 is CASSYSRDTQYF. CDR3 in DNA: TGTGCCAGCAGTTACTCGAGGGATACGCAGTATTTT.

V usage is TRBV30 and J usage is TRBJ2-2; D possibly corresponds to TRBD1 (6 bases). The V gene lost 0 bases and the J gene lost 0 bases, with 8 bases spanning the gap. The length of the CDR3 is 15 residues. The germline V gene has CDR1 GTSNPN and CDR2 SVGIG (reference sequence). CDR3: CAWSVQGTNTGELFF. For the CDR3, the DNA is TGTGCCTGGAGTGTCCAGGGGACGAACACCGGGGAGCTGTTTTTT. Full variable domain (missing parts from reference TRBV30 and TRBJ2-2): SQTIHQWPATLVQPVGSPLSLECTVEGTSNPNLYWYRQAAGRGLQLLFYSVGIGQISSEVPQNLSASRPQDRQFILSSKKLLLSDSGFYLCAWSVQGTNTGELFFGEGSRLTVL.

This clone has a handful of counts. The V gene is TRBV6-6, the J gene TRBJ1-2; 9 nucleotides line up with TRBD1. Germline trimming cut 6 bases from V and 2 bases from J; bases unmatched to any gene: 4. Germline assignment: CDR1 MNHNY and CDR2 SVGAGI (reference sequence). The CDR3 is 14 residues long. CDR3 in amino acids: CASSRGQGNYGYTF. The CDR3 DNA sequence: TGTGCCAGCAGCCGAGGACAGGGGAACTATGGCTACACCTTC.

V usage is TRBV7-9 and J usage is TRBJ1-1; maybe TRBD1 (6 bases). CDR3 length: 17 residues. V lost 5 bases, J lost 2 bases, and 21 bases lay in between. Germline CDR1 reads SEHNR; CDR2 reads FQNEAQ (reference sequence). CDR3 residues: CASSPFMTNRVNTEAFF. CDR3 coding DNA: TGTGCCAGCAGCCCCTTCATGACAAACAGGGTCAACACTGAAGCTTTCTTT.

The chain is built from TRBV5-1 and TRBJ1-5; tentative D call: TRBD1 (6 bases). The CDR3 sequence is 14 residues long. Germline V CDR1 and CDR2: SGHRS, YFSETQ. The V end lost 3 bases, the J end lost 7 bases, and 14 bases lay between the germline ends. This CDR3 is CASSSKTGSQPQHF. The CDR3 DNA reads TGCGCCAGCAGCTCCAAGACAGGCTCCCAGCCCCAGCATTTT.

Concerning this clone: Other DNA sequences in the same sample also yield this CDR3. The genes are TRBV15 and TRBJ1-5; tentative D call: TRBD1 (6 bases). V was shortened by 2 bases and J by 0 bases, with 11 bases between the two germline ends. The CDR3 covers 16 residues. Looked up from germline, CDR1 is LNHNV and CDR2 is YYDKDF (reference sequence). CDR3 in amino acids: CATSRLDRSSNQPQHF. CDR3 DNA: TGTGCCACCAGCAGATTAGACAGGAGTAGCAATCAGCCCCAGCATTTT.

This clone was recorded once. The V call is TRBV16, the J call TRBJ1-1, with D tentatively TRBD1 (5 bases). Germline CDR1 and CDR2: KGHSY and FQNENV. Trimming cost V 4 bases and J 3 bases, with 18 bases left between them. The CDR3 has 16 amino acids. The CDR3 nucleotides are TGTGCCAGCAGCCCTATTAATTCGGACATTGACACTGAAGCTTTCTTT. Residues: CASSPINSDIDTEAFF.

J is TRBJ1-6 and V is TRBV19; a possible D gene is TRBD1 (5 bases). CDR3 length: 14 amino acids. Germline CDR1 and CDR2: LNHDA and SQIVND (reference sequence). V lost 3 bases and J 8 bases, leaving 11 bases between the germline ends. CDR3 nucleotide sequence: TGTGCCAGTAGTATGGGGCCTCGGGATTCACCCCTCCACTTT. The encoded protein is CASSMGPRDSPLHF.

This chain uses TRBV7-3 with TRBJ2-5, with D perhaps matching TRBD2 (6 bases). CDR3 length: 14 residues. Trimming took off 3 bases at V and 5 bases at J, with 13 bases between the two ends. The germline CDR1 and CDR2 sequences are SGHTA and FQGTGA. Here the CDR3 DNA reads TGTGCCAGCAGCTTTTCCGGGGGTGGGGAGACCCAGTACTTC. It yields the protein CASSFSGGGETQYF.

V is TRBV9 and J is TRBJ1-1; D is uncertain. The germline V gene has CDR1 SGDLS and CDR2 YYNGEE. This CDR3 comprises 14 residues. V was shortened by 2 bases and J by 4 bases, with 12 bases between the two germline ends. CDR3 residues: CASSVGESSTEAFF. The CDR3 DNA reads TGTGCCAGCAGCGTCGGGGAATCCAGCACTGAAGCTTTCTTT.

The rearrangement uses TRBV5-4 and TRBJ1-2, with 8 bases lining up with TRBD1. CDR1 is SGHNT and CDR2 is YYREEE in the germline V gene (reference sequence). The CDR3 length is 16 residues. V shed 2 bases and J 2 bases; nucleotides not matched to a gene: 8. The CDR3 sequence: CASSLQTGTGNYGYTF. The CDR3 bases are TGTGCCAGCAGCTTACAAACCGGGACAGGAAACTATGGCTACACCTTC.

The V gene is TRBV19, the J gene TRBJ1-1, with TRBD1 matching 7 bases. V dropped 1 base and J dropped 7; count of bases not matched to a gene: 6. The CDR3 length is 14 residues. Germline V gives CDR1 LNHDA, CDR2 SQIVND (reference sequence). The CDR3 bases are TGTGCCAGTAGTATAGGAGGGGGCAGATGTGAAGCTTTCTTT. Residues: CASSIGGGRCEAFF.

This chain links TRBV7-9 with TRBJ2-1, with TRBD1 matching 8 bases. After removal of 5 bases from V and 7 bases from J, the junction contained 4 bases not matched to a gene. This CDR3 region has 13 residues. From germline, CDR1 is SEHNR and CDR2 FQNEAQ (reference sequence). The DNA for the CDR3 is TGTGCCAGCAGCCCGACAGGGGCAAATGAGCAGTTCTTC. Translating gives CASSPTGANEQFF.

V usage is TRBV7-3 and J usage is TRBJ1-3; 10 nucleotides agree with TRBD1. Per germline, CDR1 SGHTA and CDR2 FQGTGA. The CDR3 sequence is 15 residues long. V lost 5 bases, J lost 4 bases, and 5 bases stayed unmatched. CDR3 sequence: CASSIGTGAGNTIYF. The CDR3 DNA is TGTGCCAGCAGCATAGGGACAGGGGCCGGAAACACCATATATTTT.

The genes are TRBV9 and TRBJ2-2, with TRBD2 matching over 9 bases. V was clipped by 4 bases and J by 8 bases; unmatched bases: 15. Germline assignment: CDR1 SGDLS and CDR2 YYNGEE. The CDR3 runs 17 residues. The CDR3 DNA reads TGTGCCAGCAGCCCGAAGTTTAGCGGGGGAGGCTCAGGGGAGCTGTTTTTT. It codes for CASSPKFSGGGSGELFF.

This chain uses TRBV11-2 with TRBJ1-3; 7 nucleotides align to TRBD1. The ends lost 5 bases at V and 0 bases at J; junction bases unmatched: 10. The CDR3 is 17 amino acids. The germline V gene encodes CDR1 SGHAT and CDR2 FQNNGV. CDR3 DNA: TGTGCCAGCAGCCCGTCGCCGGGACAGTTCTCTGGAAACACCATATATTTT. Amino acid sequence: CASSPSPGQFSGNTIYF.

V gene TRBV6-1 combines with J gene TRBJ2-2, with D possibly matching TRBD2 (6 bases). The CDR3 length is 16 residues. Germline CDR1 MNHNS, CDR2 SASEGT. V was trimmed by 0 bases and J by 3 bases, leaving 11 bases between them. The CDR3, as DNA: TGTGCCAGCAGTGAAGCGCCAGGGAGGTACACCGGGGAGCTGTTTTTT. This encodes CASSEAPGRYTGELFF.

A single count supports this clone. This chain uses TRBV5-8 with TRBJ1-5; D perhaps matches TRBD1 (5 bases). Trimming shortened V by 3 bases and J by 0 bases, and 10 bases separated the two germline ends. Germline CDR1 and CDR2: SGHTS and YDEGEE. The CDR3 extends over 15 amino acids. CDR3 nucleotide sequence: TGTGCCAGCAGCTGGGGCGTGTATAGCAATCAGCCCCAGCATTTT. Translation gives CASSWGVYSNQPQHF.

CDR3 sequence: CASSDPIQTRQPQHF. For the CDR3, the DNA is TGTGCCAGCAGTGACCCGATCCAGACAAGACAGCCCCAGCATTTT. The J gene is TRBJ1-5, the V gene TRBV6-6; D unresolved. The germline V gene has CDR1 MNHNY and CDR2 SVGAGI (reference sequence). The V and J ends lost 5 bases and 7 bases respectively, with 18 bases between them. The CDR3 sequence is 15 residues long.

This clone was seen once. CDR3 bases: TGTGCCAGCAGCTTAAACTACTGGGAGACCCAGTACTTC. Its translation is CASSLNYWETQYF. The chain joins TRBV7-3 to TRBJ2-5; D is unresolved. Germline assignment: CDR1 SGHTA and CDR2 FQGTGA. Trimming cost V 1 base and J 5 bases, with 8 bases left between them. The CDR3 runs to 13 residues.

V gene TRBV28 combines with J gene TRBJ2-7; 8 nucleotides match TRBD1. CDR3 length equals 15 residues. Trimming removed 3 bases from V and 4 bases from J; junction bases left unmatched: 8. Germline lookup yields CDR1 MDHEN and CDR2 SYDVKM. CDR3 bases: TGTGCCAGCAGTTTCTGGGACAGGAATCCTTACGAGCAGTACTTC. The encoded protein is CASSFWDRNPYEQYF. The full variable domain, in which reference TRBV28 and TRBJ2-7 provide the parts outside the CDR3, is DVKVTQSSRYLVKRTGEKVFLECVQDMDHENMFWYRQDPGLGLRLIYFSYDVKMKEKGDIPEGYSVSREKKERFSLILESASTNQTSMYLCASSFWDRNPYEQYFGPGTRLTVT.

The J gene is TRBJ2-5, the V gene TRBV6-1; maybe TRBD1 (6 bases). CDR3 length: 13 residues. V was cut by 7 bases and J by 5 bases, with 14 bases left in between. CDR1 is MNHNS and CDR2 is SASEGT in the germline V gene. CDR3 sequence: CASKGGSFETQYF. The CDR3, as DNA: TGTGCCAGCAAAGGGGGTTCATTCGAGACCCAGTACTTC.

The chain has TRBV7-3 and TRBJ2-2; TRBD2 aligns across 11 bases. V was clipped by 5 bases and J by 6 bases; unmatched bases: 2. The length of the CDR3 is 14 residues. Germline values: CDR1 SGHTA, CDR2 FQGTGA. The CDR3 spells CASSRSGGAGELFF. The CDR3 nucleotides read TGTGCCAGCAGCCGTAGCGGGGGGGCCGGGGAGCTGTTTTTT.

V usage is TRBV7-9 and J usage is TRBJ1-1; possibly TRBD1 for D (6 bases). The CDR3 is made up of 15 amino acids. V lost 0 bases to trimming and J lost 8 bases, with 16 bases between them. Germline assignment: CDR1 SEHNR and CDR2 FQNEAQ (reference sequence). CDR3 in amino acids: CASSLAHGTRVEAFF. The CDR3 nucleotides are TGTGCCAGCAGCTTAGCACATGGGACAAGAGTCGAAGCTTTCTTT.